These T cell receptor beta chains were read from a single sample in a study of T cells generated in artificial thymic organoids. From the 5' RACE reads, TCRdb called clonotypes with MiXCR, one entry per CDR3 protein. The data show 7,500 to 9,000 distinct CDR3 sequences, approximately 20% seen once. Sequences were obtained from naive CD8+ T cells from the thymus. Source of these receptors: a human donor who gave cord blood stem cells for thymic organoid culture, a cardiac surgery patient who gave postnatal thymus, or a blood donor (not recorded which). CDR3s include the opening cysteine and the closing phenylalanine or tryptophan. Each record gives: J gene, V gene, D gene, clone size, CDR3 protein, CDR3 DNA. The D gene is left open where the match is weak. Clone size is stated in some rows and not others, as once, few, many or a class when expanded.

>TRBJ1-5|TRBV12-3/TRBV12-4|NA|medium-sized
CASSLEGLGGDQPQHF
TGTGCCAGCAGTTTAGAGGGGTTAGGGGGGGATCAGCCCCAGCATTTT
>TRBJ2-1|TRBV7-3|TRBD2|medium-sized
CASSPFRGGPNEQFF
TGTGCCAGCAGCCCCTTTCGGGGGGGCCCTAATGAGCAGTTCTTC
>TRBJ1-6|TRBV5-1|NA|medium-sized
CASRGSGNSPLHF
TGCGCCAGCAGAGGGTCTGGAAATTCACCCCTCCACTTT
>TRBJ1-1|TRBV20-1|NA|medium-sized
CSAKPPGEVEAFF
TGCAGTGCCAAGCCCCCAGGGGAGGTTGAAGCTTTCTTT
>TRBJ1-1|TRBV29-1|NA|medium-sized
CSVLPGGTEAFF
TGCAGCGTTTTACCGGGCGGGACTGAAGCTTTCTTT
>TRBJ2-5|TRBV7-9|TRBD1|NA
CASSLGDSLQETQYF
TGTGCCAGCAGCTTAGGGGACAGTCTACAAGAGACCCAGTACTTC
>TRBJ2-5|TRBV6-2/TRBV6-3|TRBD1|medium-sized
CASSATTGVETQYF
TGTGCCAGCAGTGCAACGACAGGGGTGGAGACCCAGTACTTC
>TRBJ1-2|TRBV12-3/TRBV12-4|NA|few
CASSFRFEVSYGYTF
TGTGCCAGCAGTTTTAGATTTGAGGTCAGCTATGGCTACACCTTC
>TRBJ2-5|TRBV7-3|TRBD1|medium-sized
CASSLSTGVAKETQYF
TGTGCCAGCAGCTTATCTACAGGGGTCGCAAAAGAGACCCAGTACTTC
>TRBJ2-2|TRBV12-3/TRBV12-4|TRBD1|NA
CASRGTGEDTGELFF
TGTGCCAGCAGGGGGACAGGGGAAGACACCGGGGAGCTGTTTTTT
>TRBJ1-6|TRBV30|TRBD1|NA
CAWSPGQGYSPPHF
TGTGCCTGGAGTCCCGGACAGGGATATTCACCCCCCCACTTT
>TRBJ2-5|TRBV4-1|TRBD1|medium-sized
CASRRRDRPQETQYF
TGCGCCAGCAGACGACGGGACAGGCCACAAGAGACCCAGTACTTC
>TRBJ2-2|TRBV24-1|NA|medium-sized
CATSDLRAGDGELFF
TGTGCCACCAGTGATTTGCGTGCAGGGGACGGGGAGCTGTTTTTT
>TRBJ2-5|TRBV4-1|NA|NA
CASSQGTGTGVGETQYF
TGCGCCAGCAGCCAGGGGACCGGGACGGGGGTAGGTGAGACCCAGTACTTC
>TRBJ2-7|TRBV6-6|NA|medium-sized
CASSYQGGDEQYF
TGTGCCAGCAGTTACCAGGGGGGGGACGAGCAGTACTTC
>TRBJ2-7|TRBV7-9|NA|medium-sized
CASSPGRGAREQYF
TGTGCCAGCAGCCCTGGAAGGGGGGCTAGGGAGCAGTACTTC
>TRBJ2-7|TRBV29-1|NA|medium-sized
CSGSDRTGGEQYF
TGCAGCGGTTCGGACAGGACGGGAGGGGAGCAGTACTTC
>TRBJ1-5|TRBV5-1|NA|NA
CASSLGGGQPQHF
TGCGCCAGCAGCTTGGGGGGTGGCCAGCCCCAGCATTTT
>TRBJ2-7|TRBV21-1|NA|NA
CASSITGLAEASYEQYF
TGTGCCAGCAGCATTACCGGACTAGCGGAGGCCTCCTACGAGCAGTACTTC
>TRBJ2-1|TRBV28|TRBD2|medium-sized
CASLTSGYNEQFF
TGTGCCAGTCTAACTAGCGGCTACAATGAGCAGTTCTTC
>TRBJ2-3|TRBV7-3|NA|NA
CASSPRDNTDTQYF
TGTGCCAGCAGCCCGCGGGACAACACAGATACGCAGTATTTT
>TRBJ2-5|TRBV12-3/TRBV12-4|NA|medium-sized
CASSLVPGGRWQETQYF
TGTGCCAGCAGTTTGGTCCCGGGGGGCCGCTGGCAAGAGACCCAGTACTTC
>TRBJ2-1|TRBV20-1|NA|NA
CSVVLISNEQFF
TGCAGTGTCGTTCTTATCAGCAATGAGCAGTTCTTC
>TRBJ2-5|TRBV7-3|NA|medium-sized
CASSLTRTEYQETQYF
TGTGCCAGCAGCTTAACAAGAACGGAGTACCAAGAGACCCAGTACTTC
>TRBJ2-1|TRBV25-1|TRBD2|medium-sized
CASSDPLAGYNEQFF
TGTGCCAGCAGTGACCCCCTAGCGGGATACAATGAGCAGTTCTTC
>TRBJ1-2|TRBV4-3|NA|medium-sized
CASSQDRGGLNYGYTF
TGCGCCAGCAGCCAAGATAGAGGGGGTTTGAACTATGGCTACACCTTC
>TRBJ1-3|TRBV2|NA|many
CASNLKSSGNTIYF
TGTGCCAGCAATCTGAAGAGCTCTGGAAACACCATATATTTT
>TRBJ1-6|TRBV20-1|TRBD1|NA
CSSRTRQGARKDNSPLHF
TGCAGTTCTAGAACTAGGCAGGGGGCACGGAAAGATAATTCACCCCTCCACTTT
>TRBJ2-7|TRBV27|TRBD1|NA
CASRRTGQRVNEQYF
TGTGCCAGCAGGCGGACAGGCCAAAGGGTCAACGAGCAGTACTTC
>TRBJ2-7|TRBV2|TRBD1|NA
CASSEGQGAEQCF
TGTGCCAGCAGTGAGGGACAGGGGGCCGAGCAGTGCTTC
>TRBJ2-1|TRBV24-1|TRBD2|NA
CATSDLKVTSGSRSEQFF
TGTGCCACCAGTGATTTGAAGGTCACTAGCGGGAGCAGGAGTGAGCAGTTCTTC
>TRBJ1-5|TRBV27|NA|few
CASSFSSNQPQHF
TGTGCCAGCAGTTTTAGTTCCAATCAGCCCCAGCATTTT
>TRBJ1-1|TRBV5-6|NA|NA
CASSFYICSAEVHTEAFF
NA
>TRBJ2-1|TRBV19|NA|many
CASSYRVYNEQFF
TGTGCCAGCTCCTACAGAGTCTACAATGAGCAGTTCTTC
>TRBJ2-1|TRBV7-9|TRBD2|medium-sized
CASSPTGSGSIFEQFF
TGTGCCAGCAGCCCTACGGGGAGCGGGAGTATCTTTGAGCAGTTCTTC
>TRBJ2-1|TRBV4-1|TRBD2|many
CASSPRRDRGHTSGGAQGMNEQFF
TGCGCCAGCAGCCCACGTCGGGACAGGGGCCATACTAGCGGGGGGGCCCAAGGCATGAATGAGCAGTTCTTC
>TRBJ1-2|TRBV27|NA|medium-sized
CASSLSRAYGYTF
TGTGCCAGCAGTTTATCCAGGGCGTACGGCTACACCTTC
>TRBJ2-1|TRBV4-1|TRBD1|medium-sized
CASSQGWGTVQYNEQFF
TGCGCCAGCAGCCAAGGTTGGGGGACAGTTCAATACAATGAGCAGTTCTTC
>TRBJ2-7|TRBV12-3/TRBV12-4|TRBD2|NA
CASTSPTGTKEYEQYF
TGTGCCAGCACGTCCCCGACCGGGACTAAGGAATACGAGCAGTACTTC
>TRBJ2-7|TRBV6-2/TRBV6-3|NA|NA
CASSSPQLAAYEQYF
TGTGCCAGCAGTTCGCCCCAACTCGCCGCCTACGAGCAGTACTTC
>TRBJ2-3|TRBV7-9|NA|medium-sized
CASSLAVGGDTQYF
TGTGCCAGCAGCTTAGCGGTCGGAGGGGATACGCAGTATTTT
>TRBJ2-1|TRBV7-9|NA|many
CASSLIGQTRDNEQFF
TGTGCCAGCAGCTTAATTGGACAGACGAGGGACAATGAGCAGTTCTTC
>TRBJ2-6|TRBV18|NA|many
CASSPIQGSSGANVLTF
TGTGCCAGCTCGCCGATACAGGGCAGCTCTGGGGCCAACGTCCTGACTTTC
>TRBJ2-1|TRBV20-1|TRBD2|many
CSALSQGLAGGWGLGEQFF
TGCAGTGCTCTTTCCCAGGGACTAGCGGGGGGGTGGGGTCTTGGTGAGCAGTTCTTC
>TRBJ2-1|TRBV6-2/TRBV6-3|NA|medium-sized
CASSYLNEQFF
TGTGCCAGCAGTTACTTAAATGAGCAGTTCTTC
>TRBJ2-1|TRBV6-5|NA|medium-sized
CASSYGGAGEQFF
TGTGCCAGCAGTTACGGCGGGGCGGGTGAGCAGTTCTTC
>TRBJ2-3|TRBV12-3/TRBV12-4|NA|many
CASSLKASTDTQYF
TGTGCCAGCAGTTTAAAGGCGAGCACAGATACGCAGTATTTT
>TRBJ2-2|TRBV11-2|NA|NA
CASSQLFTDSNTGELFF
TGTGCCAGCAGCCAACTGTTCACAGATTCGAACACCGGGGAGCTGTTTTTT
>TRBJ1-1|TRBV5-1|NA|NA
CASSLVWGTEAFF
TGCGCCAGCAGCTTGGTCTGGGGAACTGAAGCTTTCTTT
>TRBJ2-5|TRBV19|NA|many
CASGNPGEGETQYF
TGTGCCAGTGGAAACCCGGGTGAAGGGGAGACCCAGTACTTC
>TRBJ2-5|TRBV7-6|TRBD1|few
CASSLEAGTGEETQYF
TGTGCCAGCAGCTTAGAAGCTGGGACAGGGGAAGAGACCCAGTACTTC
>TRBJ2-1|TRBV14|TRBD1|medium-sized
CASSRQGASYNEQFF
TGTGCCAGCAGCCGACAGGGGGCGTCCTACAATGAGCAGTTCTTC
>TRBJ2-3|TRBV25-1|TRBD1|NA
CASSEFIGTVTDTQYF
TGTGCCAGCAGTGAATTCATCGGGACAGTCACAGATACGCAGTATTTT
>TRBJ2-7|TRBV28|NA|medium-sized
CASLPRGNTYEQYF
TGTGCCAGCCTCCCCCGCGGGAACACCTACGAGCAGTACTTC
>TRBJ2-1|TRBV5-4|TRBD2|many
CASIPSGTDNEQFF
TGTGCCAGCATCCCTAGCGGGACCGACAATGAGCAGTTCTTC
>TRBJ2-1|TRBV9|TRBD1|medium-sized
CASSLGQATTGDEQFF
TGTGCCAGCAGCCTGGGACAGGCGACGACTGGGGATGAGCAGTTCTTC